Listed below are T cell receptor beta chains from one sample, sequenced in a study of blood T cell repertoires in COVID-19. Repertoires were generated with immunoSEQ multiplex PCR, while TCRdb's copy carries only in-frame clones and drops some. Of roughly 33,000 clones listed, 75% to 90% were seen once; the top ten hold 10%. The sequenced sample consisted of peripheral blood. These receptor sequences come from an older man with active COVID-19. The CDR3 runs from the conserved cysteine through the conserved F or W.

j_call | v_call | cdr3_aa
TRBJ2-1 | TRBV20-1 | CSASLTSGPNEQFF
TRBJ1-5 | TRBV3-1/TRBV3-2 | CASSQLIRDRGNNQPQHF
TRBJ1-1 | TRBV5-5 | CASSLLELVQNTEAFF
TRBJ2-7 | TRBV7-9 | CASSSDAGIMYF
TRBJ2-3 | TRBV24-1 | CATSVTGETDTQYF
TRBJ2-1 | TRBV6-5 | CASSRWGESNEQFF
TRBJ2-5 | TRBV7-9 | CASSRTGTSGAETQYF
TRBJ2-1 | TRBV5-1 | CASSWSGLAGKSYNEQFF
TRBJ2-5 | TRBV24-1 | CATSDPRGGGETQYF
TRBJ2-7 | TRBV10-2 | CASSVVLAGDEQYF
TRBJ1-3 | TRBV6-5 | CASSYQGRSGNTIYF
TRBJ1-4 | TRBV11-2 | CASSPTDFFNEKLFF
TRBJ1-2 | TRBV28 | CASSLSSENYGYTF
TRBJ1-4 | TRBV4-1 | CASSQALTGGNEKLFF
TRBJ2-3 | TRBV27 | CASSPLRLALRTDTQYF
TRBJ1-4 | TRBV15 | CATSRADRAEKLFF
TRBJ2-5 | TRBV18 | CASSPRGQGGETQYF
TRBJ2-7 | TRBV9 | CASSLGTGGGYEQYF
TRBJ2-2 | TRBV7-9 | CASSFEGAGELFF
TRBJ2-2 | TRBV6-2/TRBV6-3 | CASSYWPDRAIYTGELFF
TRBJ1-5 | TRBV7-2 | CASSPEGGVRQPQHF
TRBJ2-7 | TRBV28 | CASSTYRVDYEQYF
TRBJ2-7 | TRBV4-3 | CASSQDDGGRTYEQYF
TRBJ2-2 | TRBV9 | CASSPLGDAGELFF
TRBJ2-3 | TRBV15 | CATSRDLVRGSTDTQYF
TRBJ2-2 | TRBV11-2 | CASSSNVAGELFF
TRBJ1-6 | TRBV4-3 | CASSQDITGFNSPLHF
TRBJ1-2 | TRBV28 | CASSFADSYGYTF
TRBJ1-5 | TRBV14 | CVGESGQALVRPQHF
TRBJ1-2 | TRBV28 | CASSSTAWGYTF